The clone carrying this TCR beta chain was recorded many times. Germline CDR1 SQVTM, CDR2 ANQGSEA. Trimming took off 6 bases at V and 7 bases at J, with 15 bases between the two ends. The CDR3 contains 12 residues. Those with hyperthyroidism were 18 to 65 years old, newly diagnosed, and ill for under 2 months. This specimen belongs to a study of T cells in Graves' hyperthyroidism and ophthalmopathy. RNA transcripts yielded amplified TCR beta CDR3 regions. The TCR CDR3 was amplified in a first-round RT-PCR using the HTBI primer set. MiXCR was run by TCRdb on the multiplex PCR reads, yielding one entry per CDR3 protein. There are 800,000 or so distinct CDR3 sequences in the sample; roughly 40% occur only once, and 8.9% lies in the top ten.

Sequencing input: blood. The rearrangement joins TRBV29-1 to TRBJ1-2; a weak D match, TRBD1 (6 bases). The source of this sequence is a man younger than 30 with Graves' hyperthyroidism. CDR3 nucleotide sequence: TGCAGCGTGGGTGAGGGGGGAAGTGGCTACACCTTC. Translation: CSVGEGGSGYTF. The whole variable domain, filled in from reference TRBV29-1 and TRBJ1-2, reads SAVISQKPSRDICQRGTSLTIQCQVDSQVTMMFWYRQQPGQSLTLIATANQGSEATYESGFVIDKFPISRPNLTFSTLTVSNMSPEDSSIYLCSVGEGGSGYTFGSGTRLTVV.